This record looks at one TCR beta chain sequence and its context. Its antigen is still unknown. This record comes from a study of post-analysis software for immune sequencing data. At the level of the study: In terms of disease course, relapsing-remitting, secondary progressive and progressive-relapsing multiple sclerosis were included. Whole-study results and caveats: Pronounced co-clustering by F measure was evident among identically batched samples. A significant reduction in normalized Chao1 diversity was observed in multiple sclerosis patients versus controls. TRBV5-6, TRBV5-1 and TRBV20-1 belonged to a set of five TRBV segments that were more frequent in patients than controls.

Unique-molecular-identifier-tagged TCR beta cDNA libraries were used. The T cell input of roughly 0.95 to 11 million gave roughly 460,000 cDNA molecules. TCRdb re-called the PCR reads with MiXCR, one entry per CDR3 protein. Here the sample spans over 700,000 distinct CDR3 sequences, 30% being singletons. Germline V gene lookup returns CDR1 SGHDT and CDR2 YYEEEE. V lost 2 bases and J 7 bases, leaving 7 bases between the germline ends. The CDR3 runs to 12 residues. The sequencing sample was made of blood. This sequence joins TRBV5-6 and TRBJ2-1; D is unclear. The sequence came from a girl aged 10-17 years with multiple sclerosis. The CDR3 sequence: CASSFSANEQFF. CDR3 DNA sequence: TGTGCCAGCAGCTTTTCCGCAAATGAGCAGTTCTTC.